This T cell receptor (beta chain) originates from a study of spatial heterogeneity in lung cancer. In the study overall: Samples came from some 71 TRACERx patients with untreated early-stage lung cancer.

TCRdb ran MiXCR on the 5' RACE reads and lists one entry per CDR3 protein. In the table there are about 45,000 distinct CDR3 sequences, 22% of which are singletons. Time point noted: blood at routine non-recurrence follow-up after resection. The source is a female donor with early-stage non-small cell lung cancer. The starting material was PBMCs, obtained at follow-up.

In DNA, the CDR3 is TGTGCCAGCAAGGGGATAAGGTACAATGAGCAGTTCTTC. As protein: CASKGIRYNEQFF. The chain uses TRBV11-2 and TRBJ2-1; D is possibly TRBD1 (5 bases). CDR1 and CDR2 from the germline V gene are SGHAT and FQNNGV. CDR3 length equals 13 residues. V was clipped by 7 bases and J by 4 bases, with 11 bases between them.